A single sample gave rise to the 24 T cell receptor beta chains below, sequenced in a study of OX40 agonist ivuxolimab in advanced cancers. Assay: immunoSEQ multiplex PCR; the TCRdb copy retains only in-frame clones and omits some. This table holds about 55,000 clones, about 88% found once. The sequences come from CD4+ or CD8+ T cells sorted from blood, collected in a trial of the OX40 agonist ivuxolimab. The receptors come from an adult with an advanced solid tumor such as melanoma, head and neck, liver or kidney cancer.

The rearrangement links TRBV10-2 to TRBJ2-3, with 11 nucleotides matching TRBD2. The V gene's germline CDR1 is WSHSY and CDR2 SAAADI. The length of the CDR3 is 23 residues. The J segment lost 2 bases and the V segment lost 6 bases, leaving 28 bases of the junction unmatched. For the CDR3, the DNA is TGCGCCAGCAGGGGACTAGCGGACCTCAGGAGGGACCCTGCTTCCCAGCCCACAGATACGCAGTATTTT. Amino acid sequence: CASRGLADLRRDPASQPTDTQYF.

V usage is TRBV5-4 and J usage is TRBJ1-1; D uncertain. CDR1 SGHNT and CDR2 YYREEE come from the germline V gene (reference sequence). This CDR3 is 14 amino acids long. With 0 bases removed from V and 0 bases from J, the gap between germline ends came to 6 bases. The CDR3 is CASSLGSMNTEAFF. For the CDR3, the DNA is TGTGCCAGCAGCTTGGGCTCCATGAACACTGAAGCTTTCTTT.

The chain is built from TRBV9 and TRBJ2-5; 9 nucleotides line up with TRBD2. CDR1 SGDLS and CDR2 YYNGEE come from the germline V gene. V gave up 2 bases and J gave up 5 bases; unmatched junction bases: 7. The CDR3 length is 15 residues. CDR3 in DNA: TGTGCCAGCAGCGTGGGTAGCGGGAGTCGGGAGACCCAGTACTTC. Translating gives CASSVGSGSRETQYF.

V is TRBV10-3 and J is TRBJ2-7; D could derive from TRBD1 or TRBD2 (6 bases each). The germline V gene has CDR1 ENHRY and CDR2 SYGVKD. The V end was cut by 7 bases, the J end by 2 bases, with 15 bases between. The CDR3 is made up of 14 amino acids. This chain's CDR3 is CAIIPGGPAYEQYF. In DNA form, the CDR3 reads TGTGCCATCATTCCTGGGGGGCCAGCCTACGAGCAGTACTTC.

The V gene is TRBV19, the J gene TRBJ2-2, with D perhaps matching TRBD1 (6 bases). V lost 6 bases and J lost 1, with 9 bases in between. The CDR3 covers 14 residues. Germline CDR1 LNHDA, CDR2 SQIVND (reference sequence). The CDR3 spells CASSMTGNTGELFF. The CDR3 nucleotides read TGTGCCAGTAGCATGACAGGGAACACCGGGGAGCTGTTTTTT.

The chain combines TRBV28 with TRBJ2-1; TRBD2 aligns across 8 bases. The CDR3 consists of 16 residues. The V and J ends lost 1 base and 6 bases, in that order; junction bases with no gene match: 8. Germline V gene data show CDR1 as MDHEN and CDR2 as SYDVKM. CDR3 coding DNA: TGTGCCAGCAGTTTATTTTGGCGGGAGGCCCGCAATGAGCAGTTCTTC. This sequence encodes CASSLFWREARNEQFF.

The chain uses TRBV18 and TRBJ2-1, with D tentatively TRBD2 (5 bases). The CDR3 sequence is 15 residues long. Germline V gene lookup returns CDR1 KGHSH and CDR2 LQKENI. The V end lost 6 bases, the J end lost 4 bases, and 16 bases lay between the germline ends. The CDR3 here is CASSASGINYNEQFF. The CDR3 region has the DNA TGTGCCAGCTCTGCCAGCGGAATAAATTACAATGAGCAGTTCTTC.

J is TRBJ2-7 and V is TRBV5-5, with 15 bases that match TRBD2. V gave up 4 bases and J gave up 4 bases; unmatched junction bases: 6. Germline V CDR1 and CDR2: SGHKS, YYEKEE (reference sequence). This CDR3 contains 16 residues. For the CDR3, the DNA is TGTGCCAGCAGCCGGACTAGCGGGAGGGTCCGGTACGAGCAGTACTTC. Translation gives CASSRTSGRVRYEQYF.

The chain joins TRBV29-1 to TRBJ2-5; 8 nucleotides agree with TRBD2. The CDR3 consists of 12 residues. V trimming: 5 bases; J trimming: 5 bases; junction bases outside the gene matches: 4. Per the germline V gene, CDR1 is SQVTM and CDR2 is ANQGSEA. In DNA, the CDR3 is TGCAGCGTTTCCCCGGGAGGGGAGACCCAGTACTTC. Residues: CSVSPGGETQYF.

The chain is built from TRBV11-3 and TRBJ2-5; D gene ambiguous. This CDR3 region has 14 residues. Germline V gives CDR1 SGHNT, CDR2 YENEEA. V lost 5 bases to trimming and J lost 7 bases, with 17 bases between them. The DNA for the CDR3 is TGTGCCAGCAGCCCAGGACCCCCCTCTCCGACCCAGTACTTC. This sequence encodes CASSPGPPSPTQYF.

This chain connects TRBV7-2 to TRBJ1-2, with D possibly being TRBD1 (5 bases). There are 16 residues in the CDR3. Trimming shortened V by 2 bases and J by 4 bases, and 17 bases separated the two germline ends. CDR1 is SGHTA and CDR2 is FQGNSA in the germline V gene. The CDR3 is CASSLIRGVFSYGYTF. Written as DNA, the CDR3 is TGTGCCAGCAGCTTAATTAGAGGGGTTTTTAGCTATGGCTACACCTTC.

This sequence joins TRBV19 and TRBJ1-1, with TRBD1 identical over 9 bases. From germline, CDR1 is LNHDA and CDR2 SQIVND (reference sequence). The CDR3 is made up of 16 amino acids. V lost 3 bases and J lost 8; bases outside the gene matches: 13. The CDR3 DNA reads TGTGCCAGTAGTATCCCCATGACAGGGGGACATGGCGAAGCTTTCTTT. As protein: CASSIPMTGGHGEAFF.

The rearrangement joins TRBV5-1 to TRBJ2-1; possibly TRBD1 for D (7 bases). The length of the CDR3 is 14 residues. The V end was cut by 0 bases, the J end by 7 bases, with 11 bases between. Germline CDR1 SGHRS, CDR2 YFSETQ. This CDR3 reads CASSLDRGGNEQFF. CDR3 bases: TGCGCCAGCAGCTTGGACAGGGGAGGAAATGAGCAGTTCTTC.

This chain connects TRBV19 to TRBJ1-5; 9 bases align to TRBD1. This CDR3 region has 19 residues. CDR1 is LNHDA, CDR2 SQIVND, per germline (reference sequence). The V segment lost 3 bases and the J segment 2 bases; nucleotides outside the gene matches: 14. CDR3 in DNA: TGTGCCAGTAGTATCGCCTCGGGGGGACAGGGCGGGGGCAATCAGCCCCAGCATTTT. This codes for CASSIASGGQGGGNQPQHF.

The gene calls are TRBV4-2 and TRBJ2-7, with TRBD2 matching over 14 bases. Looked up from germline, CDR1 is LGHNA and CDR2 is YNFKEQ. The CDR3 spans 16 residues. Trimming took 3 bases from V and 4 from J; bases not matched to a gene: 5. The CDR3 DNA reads TGTGCCAGCAGCCATCCCGGGACTAGCGGGAGTTACGAGCAGTACTTC. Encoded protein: CASSHPGTSGSYEQYF.

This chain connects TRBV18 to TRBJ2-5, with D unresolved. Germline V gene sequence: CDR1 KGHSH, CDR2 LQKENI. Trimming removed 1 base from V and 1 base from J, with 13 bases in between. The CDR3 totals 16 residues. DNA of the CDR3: TGTGCCAGCTCACCACTACCACGAACTCCCCAAGAGACCCAGTACTTC. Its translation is CASSPLPRTPQETQYF.

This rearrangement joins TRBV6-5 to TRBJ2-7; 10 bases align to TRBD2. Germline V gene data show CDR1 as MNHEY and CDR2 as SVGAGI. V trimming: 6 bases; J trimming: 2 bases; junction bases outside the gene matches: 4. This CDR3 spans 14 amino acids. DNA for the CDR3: TGTGCCAGCAGCCTAAGCGGGAGGGCCTACGAGCAGTACTTC. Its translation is CASSLSGRAYEQYF.

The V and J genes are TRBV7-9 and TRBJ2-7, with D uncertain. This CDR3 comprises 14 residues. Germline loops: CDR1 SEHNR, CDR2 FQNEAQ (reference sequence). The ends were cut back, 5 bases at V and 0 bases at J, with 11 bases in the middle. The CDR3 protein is CASSRDTTSYEQYF. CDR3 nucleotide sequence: TGTGCCAGCAGCCGAGATACCACCTCCTACGAGCAGTACTTC.

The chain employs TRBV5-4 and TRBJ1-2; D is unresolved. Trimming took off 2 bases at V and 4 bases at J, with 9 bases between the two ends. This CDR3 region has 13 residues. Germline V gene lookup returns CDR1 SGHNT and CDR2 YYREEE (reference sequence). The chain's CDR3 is CASSFVEGYGYTF. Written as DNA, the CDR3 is TGTGCCAGCAGCTTCGTTGAGGGCTATGGCTACACCTTC.

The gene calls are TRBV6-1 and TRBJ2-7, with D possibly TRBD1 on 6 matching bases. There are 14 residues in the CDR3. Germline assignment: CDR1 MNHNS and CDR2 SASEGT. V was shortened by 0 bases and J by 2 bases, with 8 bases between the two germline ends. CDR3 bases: TGTGCCAGCAGTGAAGCGAACAGGGCCTACGAGCAGTACTTC. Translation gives CASSEANRAYEQYF.

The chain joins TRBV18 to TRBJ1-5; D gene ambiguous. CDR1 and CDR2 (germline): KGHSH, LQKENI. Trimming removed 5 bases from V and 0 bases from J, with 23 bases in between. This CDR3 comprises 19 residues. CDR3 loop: CASSRDGPNLIDSNQPQHF. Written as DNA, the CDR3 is TGTGCCAGCTCAAGAGACGGGCCGAACCTAATAGATAGCAATCAGCCCCAGCATTTT.

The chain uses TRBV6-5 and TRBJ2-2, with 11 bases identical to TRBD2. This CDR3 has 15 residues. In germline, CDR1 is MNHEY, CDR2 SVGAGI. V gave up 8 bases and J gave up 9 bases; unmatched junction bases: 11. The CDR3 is CASGGLAAVIRELFF. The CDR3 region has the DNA TGTGCCAGCGGGGGACTAGCGGCTGTGATCAGGGAGCTGTTTTTT.

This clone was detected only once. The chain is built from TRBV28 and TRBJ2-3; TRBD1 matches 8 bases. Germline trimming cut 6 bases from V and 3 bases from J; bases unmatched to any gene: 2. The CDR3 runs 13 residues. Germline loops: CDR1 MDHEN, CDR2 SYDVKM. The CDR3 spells CASRRTGTDTQYF. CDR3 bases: TGTGCCAGCAGGAGGACAGGGACAGATACGCAGTATTTT.

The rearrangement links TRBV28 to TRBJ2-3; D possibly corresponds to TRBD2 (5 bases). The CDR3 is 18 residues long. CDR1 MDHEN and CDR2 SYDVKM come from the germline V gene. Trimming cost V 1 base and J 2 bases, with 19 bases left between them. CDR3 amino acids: CASSLFALSGGSTDTQYF. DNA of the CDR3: TGTGCCAGCAGTTTATTCGCCCTAAGCGGAGGTTCCACAGATACGCAGTATTTT.